Below are 6 T cell receptor beta chains sequenced from a single sample in a study of Ad26.COV2.S vaccination and SARS-CoV-2 variants. Sequencing used immunoSEQ multiplex PCR; TCRdb keeps in-frame clones, though not all of them. The data contain approximately 400,000 clones, approximately 84% of them singletons. Treatment noted: 15 to 20 received Ad26.COV2.S at low or high dose, single or two shots; five or six received placebo; per-sample allocation not given. All samples were drawn on day 63, counting from the first vaccine or placebo injection. The sequencing here drew on peripheral blood, taken in a trial of Ad26.COV2.S vaccine versus placebo. All receptors come from a person aged 18 to 59 who received the Ad26.COV2.S COVID-19 vaccine or a placebo.

The chain employs TRBV10-3 and TRBJ2-1; 9 bases map to TRBD2. The CDR3 sequence is 16 residues long. Germline V gene sequence: CDR1 ENHRY, CDR2 SYGVKD. After removal of 5 bases from V and 0 bases from J, the junction contained 5 bases not matched to a gene. The CDR3 protein is CAISMAGGVSYNEQFF. In DNA form, the CDR3 reads TGTGCCATCAGTATGGCGGGGGGGGTCTCCTACAATGAGCAGTTCTTC.

The chain couples TRBV11-2 to TRBJ2-5; 12 bases fit TRBD2. The CDR3 sequence is 18 residues long. Per the germline V gene, CDR1 is SGHAT and CDR2 is FQNNGV. V shed 4 bases and J 5 bases; nucleotides not matched to a gene: 14. The CDR3 DNA reads as TGTGCCAGCAGCTCACGGTCCGCTAGCGGGAGGGCCGGGGAGACCCAGTACTTC. This translates into CASSSRSASGRAGETQYF.

The CDR3 bases are TGTGCCAGCAAAACAGGGACGAGTGGCACCGGGGAGCTGTTTTTT. It is translated as CASKTGTSGTGELFF. The rearrangement links TRBV5-5 to TRBJ2-2, with D maybe TRBD1 (6 bases). The germline V gene has CDR1 SGHKS and CDR2 YYEKEE (reference sequence). The CDR3 is 15 amino acids. Trimming stripped 6 bases from V and 4 bases from J, with 16 bases between.

The chain employs TRBV6-6 and TRBJ2-5; 9 nucleotides line up with TRBD1. The CDR3 consists of 14 residues. Germline lookup yields CDR1 MNHNY and CDR2 SVGAGI (reference sequence). V gave up 5 bases and J gave up 4 bases; unmatched junction bases: 5. The CDR3 loop is CASSPQGAGETQYF. As DNA, the CDR3 is TGTGCCAGCAGTCCACAGGGGGCGGGAGAGACCCAGTACTTC.

This clone has just one count. The chain joins TRBV6-5 to TRBJ2-2; TRBD2 matches at 13 bases. From germline, CDR1 is MNHEY and CDR2 SVGAGI. V lost 2 bases to trimming and J lost 4 bases; unmatched junction nucleotides: 1. This CDR3 is 16 amino acids long. The CDR3 DNA reads TGTGCCAGCAGTTACAGACTAGCGGGAGGCACCGGGGAGCTGTTTTTT. Amino acids: CASSYRLAGGTGELFF.

The J gene is TRBJ2-7, the V gene TRBV27; TRBD1 might be the D (6 bases). Per the germline V gene, CDR1 is MNHEY and CDR2 is SMNVEV (reference sequence). This CDR3 contains 16 residues. Trimming left V 5 bases short and J 2 bases short, with 19 bases between. The CDR3 protein is CASSALTGRGTYEQYF. The CDR3 DNA sequence: TGTGCCAGCAGTGCGCTCACAGGGAGAGGGACCTACGAGCAGTACTTC.